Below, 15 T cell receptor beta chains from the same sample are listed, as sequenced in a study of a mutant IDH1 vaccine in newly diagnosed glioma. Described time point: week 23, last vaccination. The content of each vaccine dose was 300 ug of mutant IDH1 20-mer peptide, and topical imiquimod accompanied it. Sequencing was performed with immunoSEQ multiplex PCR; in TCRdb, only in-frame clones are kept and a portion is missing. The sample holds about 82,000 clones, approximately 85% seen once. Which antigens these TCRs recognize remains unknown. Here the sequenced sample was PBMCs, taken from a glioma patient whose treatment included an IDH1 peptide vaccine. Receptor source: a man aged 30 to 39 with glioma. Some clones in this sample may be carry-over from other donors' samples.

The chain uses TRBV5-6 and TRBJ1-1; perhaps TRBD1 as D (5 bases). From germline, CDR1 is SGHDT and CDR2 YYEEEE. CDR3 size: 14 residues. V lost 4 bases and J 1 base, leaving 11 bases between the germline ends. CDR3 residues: CASSRDGRNTEAFF. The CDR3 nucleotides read TGTGCCAGCAGCCGGGACGGTAGGAACACTGAAGCTTTCTTT.

CDR3 region: CASSPPLAGSYNEQFF. The CDR3 DNA sequence: TGTGCCAGCAGCCCGCCACTAGCGGGCTCCTACAATGAGCAGTTCTTC. J is TRBJ2-1 and V is TRBV5-6; 9 positions match TRBD2. Looked up from germline, CDR1 is SGHDT and CDR2 is YYEEEE. The CDR3 covers 16 residues. V was pared by 4 bases and J by 0 bases, with 5 bases of the junction left unmatched. Based on the CDR3 plus reference TRBV5-6 and TRBJ2-1, the full variable domain is DAGVTQSPTHLIKTRGQQVTLRCSPKSGHDTVSWYQQALGQGPQFIFQYYEEEERQRGNFPDRFSGHQFPNYSSELNVNALLLGDSALYLCASSPPLAGSYNEQFFGPGTRLTVL.

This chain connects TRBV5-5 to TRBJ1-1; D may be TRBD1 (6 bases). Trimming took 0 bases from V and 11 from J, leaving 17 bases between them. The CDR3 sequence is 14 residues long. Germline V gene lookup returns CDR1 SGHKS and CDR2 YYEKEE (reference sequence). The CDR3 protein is CASSLVDSPVSAFF. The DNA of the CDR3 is TGTGCCAGCAGCTTGGTGGACAGCCCCGTTAGTGCTTTCTTT.

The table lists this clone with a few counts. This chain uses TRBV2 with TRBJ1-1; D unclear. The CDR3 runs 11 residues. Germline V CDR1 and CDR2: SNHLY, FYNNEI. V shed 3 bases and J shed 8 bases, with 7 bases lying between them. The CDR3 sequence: CASSEAREAFF. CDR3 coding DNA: TGTGCCAGCAGTGAGGCCAGAGAAGCTTTCTTT. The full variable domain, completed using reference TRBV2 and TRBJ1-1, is EPEVTQTPSHQVTQMGQEVILRCVPISNHLYFYWYRQILGQKVEFLVSFYNNEISEKSEIFDDQFSVERPDGSNFTLKIRSTKLEDSAMYFCASSEAREAFFGQGTRLTVV.

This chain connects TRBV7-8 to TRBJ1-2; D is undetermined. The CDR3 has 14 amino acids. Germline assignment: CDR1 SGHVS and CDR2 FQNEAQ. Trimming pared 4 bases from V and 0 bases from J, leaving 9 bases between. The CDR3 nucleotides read TGTGCCAGCAGCTCACGAGGAGCTAACTATGGCTACACCTTC. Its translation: CASSSRGANYGYTF.

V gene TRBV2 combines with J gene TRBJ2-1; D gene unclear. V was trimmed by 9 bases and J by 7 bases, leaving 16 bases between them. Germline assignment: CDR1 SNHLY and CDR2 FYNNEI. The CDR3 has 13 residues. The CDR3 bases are TGTGCCAGTTCCGGGTTAGGCGAAAATGAGCAGTTCTTC. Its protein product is CASSGLGENEQFF.

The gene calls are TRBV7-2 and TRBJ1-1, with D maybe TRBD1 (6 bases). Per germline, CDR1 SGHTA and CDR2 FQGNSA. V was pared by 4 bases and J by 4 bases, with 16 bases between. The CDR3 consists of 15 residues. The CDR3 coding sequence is TGTGCCAGCAGCTCGCGGTCGGGGGGCCGCACTGAAGCTTTCTTT. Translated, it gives CASSSRSGGRTEAFF.

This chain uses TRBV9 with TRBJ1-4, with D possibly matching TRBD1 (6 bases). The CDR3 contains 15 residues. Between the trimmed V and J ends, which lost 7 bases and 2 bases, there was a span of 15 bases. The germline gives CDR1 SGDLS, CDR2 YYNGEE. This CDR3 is CASCRGASTNEKLFF. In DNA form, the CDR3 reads TGTGCCAGCTGTCGGGGGGCTAGTACTAATGAAAAACTGTTTTTT.

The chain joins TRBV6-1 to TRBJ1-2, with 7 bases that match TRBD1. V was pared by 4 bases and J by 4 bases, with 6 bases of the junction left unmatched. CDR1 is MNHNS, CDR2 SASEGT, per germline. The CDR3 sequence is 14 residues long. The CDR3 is CASSATGRVYGYTF. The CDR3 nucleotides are TGTGCCAGCAGTGCGACAGGGAGGGTCTATGGCTACACCTTC.

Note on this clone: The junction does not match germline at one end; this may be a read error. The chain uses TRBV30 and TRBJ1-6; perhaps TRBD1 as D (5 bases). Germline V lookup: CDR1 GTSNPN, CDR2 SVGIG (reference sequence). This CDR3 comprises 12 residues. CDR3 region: CAWSRSAGPLHF. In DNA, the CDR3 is TGTGCCTGGAGTCGTTCCGCGGGACCCCTACACTTT.

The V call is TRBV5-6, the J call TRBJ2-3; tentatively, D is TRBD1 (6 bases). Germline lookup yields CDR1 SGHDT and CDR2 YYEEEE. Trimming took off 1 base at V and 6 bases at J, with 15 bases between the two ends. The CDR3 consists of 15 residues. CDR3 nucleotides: TGTGCCAGCAGCTTGATCGCAGGGGAAAAGGATACGCAGTATTTT. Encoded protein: CASSLIAGEKDTQYF.

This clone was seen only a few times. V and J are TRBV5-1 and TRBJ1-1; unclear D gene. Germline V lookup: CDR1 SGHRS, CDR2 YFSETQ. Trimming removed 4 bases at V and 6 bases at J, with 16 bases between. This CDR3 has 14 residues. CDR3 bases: TGCGCCAGCAGCGTTGGGTTTGCGGGCCCTGAAGCTTTCTTT. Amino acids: CASSVGFAGPEAFF.

The CDR3 coding sequence is TGTGCCAGCAGACACCATTTAATGAGGGAATACTACGAGCAGTACTTC. Protein: CASRHHLMREYYEQYF. This chain links TRBV6-6 with TRBJ2-7, with a tentative D call TRBD2 (5 bases). Germline CDR1 reads MNHNY; CDR2 reads SVGAGI (reference sequence). Deletions cut 6 bases from V and 3 bases from J, with 21 bases between. The CDR3 consists of 16 residues.

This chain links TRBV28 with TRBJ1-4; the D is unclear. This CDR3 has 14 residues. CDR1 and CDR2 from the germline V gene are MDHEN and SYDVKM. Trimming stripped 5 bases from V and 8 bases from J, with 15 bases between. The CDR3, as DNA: TGTGCCAGCAGTCCGGACCCGAGGTTGGAAAAACTGTTTTTT. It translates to CASSPDPRLEKLFF.

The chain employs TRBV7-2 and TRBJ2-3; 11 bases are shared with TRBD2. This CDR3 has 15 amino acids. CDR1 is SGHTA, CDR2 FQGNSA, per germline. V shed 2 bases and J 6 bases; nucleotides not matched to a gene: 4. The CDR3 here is CASSLNSGGVDTQYF. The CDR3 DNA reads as TGTGCCAGCAGCTTAAATAGCGGGGGGGTGGATACGCAGTATTTT.